This TCR beta chain comes out of a study of T cells in localized non-small cell lung cancer. On this clone itself: The antigen remains unidentified.

CDR1 and CDR2 from the germline V gene are WNHNN and SYGVQD (reference sequence). After removal of 3 bases from V and 2 bases from J, the junction contained 1 base not matched to a gene. CDR3 length: 14 residues. Points from the study as a whole: Heterogeneity stays possible, as sequencing covered only one tumor region. Longer survival (overall) was linked to higher T cell density in blood.

The assay was immunoSEQ multiplex PCR, and TCRdb's table has in-frame clones only and misses some. The repertoire consists of 21,000 or so clones, with approximately 86% occurring once and the leading ten covering less than 30%. The TCR was taken from a male donor at least 60 years old with stage II lung adenocarcinoma. The V gene is TRBV10-1, the J gene TRBJ2-7, with 10 bases aligning to TRBD2. The sample was peripheral blood mononuclear cells, taken before any cancer treatment. The DNA for the CDR3 is TGCGCCAGCAGTGAAGCGGGAGGGCCCTACGAGCAGTACTTC. It translates to CASSEAGGPYEQYF.